The text below deals with one T cell receptor beta chain. This sample was taken from a study of response to subunit inactivated influenza vaccine. J was trimmed by 7 bases and V by 3 bases; bases with no gene match: 8. CDR1 and CDR2 (germline): SGHRS, YFSETQ. The length of the CDR3 is 14 residues. TCRdb recomputed calls from the RT-PCR reads with MiXCR, one row per CDR3 protein. The sample consists of approximately 700,000 distinct CDR3 sequences, more than 11% of them appearing once. The J gene is TRBJ2-7, the V gene TRBV5-1, with 9 bases aligning to TRBD2. The sequence derives from a man in his fifties who received an inactivated influenza vaccine. Sequenced material: PBMCs from blood, taken roughly 15 days before vaccination. The CDR3 loop reads CASSSSGGSGEQYF. CDR3 in DNA: TGCGCCAGCAGCTCAAGCGGGGGGTCAGGAGAGCAGTACTTC.